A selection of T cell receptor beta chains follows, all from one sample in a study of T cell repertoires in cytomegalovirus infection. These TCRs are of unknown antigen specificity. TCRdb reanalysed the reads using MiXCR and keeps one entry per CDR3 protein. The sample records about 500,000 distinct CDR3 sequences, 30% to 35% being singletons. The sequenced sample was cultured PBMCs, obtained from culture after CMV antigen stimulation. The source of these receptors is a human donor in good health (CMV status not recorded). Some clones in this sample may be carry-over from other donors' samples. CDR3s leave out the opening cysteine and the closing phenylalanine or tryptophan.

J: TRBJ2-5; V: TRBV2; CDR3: ASNGQGQETQY
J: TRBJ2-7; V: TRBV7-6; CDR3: ASSPSTGVREQY
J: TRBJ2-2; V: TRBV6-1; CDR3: ASSGTSSGSAELF
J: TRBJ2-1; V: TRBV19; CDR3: ASSGSSGGVGREQF
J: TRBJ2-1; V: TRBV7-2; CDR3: ASSFRVLYNEQF
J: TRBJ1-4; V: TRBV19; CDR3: ASAVGRGRRIEKLF
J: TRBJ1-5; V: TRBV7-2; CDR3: ASSPRRGDQPQH
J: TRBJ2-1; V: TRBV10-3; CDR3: AIRAAGSSYNEQF
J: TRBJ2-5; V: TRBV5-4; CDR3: ASGKGQGGETQY
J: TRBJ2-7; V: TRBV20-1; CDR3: SARGEDFATYEQY
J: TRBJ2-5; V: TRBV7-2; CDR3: ASSRDRGRETQY
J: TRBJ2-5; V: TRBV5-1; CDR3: ASSLWAWAERQETQY
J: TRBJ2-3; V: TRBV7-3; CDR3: ASSLGGLAGVAQY
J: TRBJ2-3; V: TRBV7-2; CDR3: ASSLEGSSQY
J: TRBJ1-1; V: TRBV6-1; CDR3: ASSEVWAGHTEAF
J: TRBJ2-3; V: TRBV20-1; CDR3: SAGLAGGPDTQY
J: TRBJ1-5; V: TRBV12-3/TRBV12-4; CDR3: ASSVGTDLGSNQPQH
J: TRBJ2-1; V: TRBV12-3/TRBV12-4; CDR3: ASIPEGAQDEQF
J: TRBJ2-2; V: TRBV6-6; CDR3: ASRWDTPNTGELF
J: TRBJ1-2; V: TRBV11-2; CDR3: ASSRGGGWGYT
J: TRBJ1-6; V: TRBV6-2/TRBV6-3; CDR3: ASSYSARAGSPLH
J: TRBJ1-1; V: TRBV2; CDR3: ASRDRVMNTEAF
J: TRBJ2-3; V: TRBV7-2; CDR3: ASSLGQRTTSSTDTQY
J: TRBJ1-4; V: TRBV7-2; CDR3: ASSSWTEREKLF
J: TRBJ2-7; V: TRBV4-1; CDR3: ASSHVLAVEQY
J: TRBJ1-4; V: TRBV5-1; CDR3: ASSLGRWNEKLF
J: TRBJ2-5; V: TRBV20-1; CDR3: SARVGLAEETQY
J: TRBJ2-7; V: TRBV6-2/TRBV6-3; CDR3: ASGGLPTSYEQY
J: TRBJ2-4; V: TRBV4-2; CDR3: ASSQTGIAVDIQY
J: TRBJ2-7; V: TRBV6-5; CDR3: ASSTSGSTNEQY
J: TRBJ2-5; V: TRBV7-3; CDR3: ASSPPEETQY
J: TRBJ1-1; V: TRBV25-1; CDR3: ASKSEVMNTEAF
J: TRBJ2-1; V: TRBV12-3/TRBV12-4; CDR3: ASSMTSGYNEQF
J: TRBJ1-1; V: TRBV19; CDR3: ASSSPLQGRNTEAF
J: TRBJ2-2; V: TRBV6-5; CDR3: ASSYFSGNTGELF
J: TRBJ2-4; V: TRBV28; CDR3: ASSSGSMSKNIQY
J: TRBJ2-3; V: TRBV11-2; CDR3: ASSLVGLAASTDTQY
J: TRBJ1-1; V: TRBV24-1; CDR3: ATRETGRNTEAF
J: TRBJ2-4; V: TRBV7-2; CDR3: ASSLRWQENIQY
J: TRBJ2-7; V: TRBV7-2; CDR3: ASSPPFREQY
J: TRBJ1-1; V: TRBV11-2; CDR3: ASSVPGQGFPEAF
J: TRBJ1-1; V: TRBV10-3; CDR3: AITNRKAEAF
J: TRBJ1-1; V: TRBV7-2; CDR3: ASSLTGSGGTEAF
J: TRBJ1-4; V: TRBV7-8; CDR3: ASSYVIRGKLF
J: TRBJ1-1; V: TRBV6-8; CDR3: ATFTGGRGNAAF
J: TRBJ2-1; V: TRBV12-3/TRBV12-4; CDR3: ASSLRLVNEQF